Listed below are T cell receptor beta chains from one sample, sequenced in a study of blood T cell repertoires in COVID-19. Method: immunoSEQ multiplex PCR; TCRdb's copy keeps in-frame clones and lacks some. The table lists about 230,000 clones, 89% of them singletons. The sequencing input was PBMCs or T cells enriched from blood (not recorded which). These receptors all stem from a woman under 40 with acute COVID-19. CDR3s include the opening cysteine and the closing phenylalanine or tryptophan. The D gene is left open where the match is weak. A row's size may be missing; if present it is once, few, many or a size class.

>TRBV7-2|TRBJ1-1|-|TRBD1
TGTGCCAGCAGCCTGACAGGGGGCTACACTGAAGCTTTCTTT
CASSLTGGYTEAFF
>TRBV5-8|TRBJ2-7|-|-
TGTGCCAGCAGCGTTGGCCGGGGTCAGACCTACGAGCAGTACTTC
CASSVGRGQTYEQYF
>TRBV4-3|TRBJ1-1|-|-
TGCGCCAGCAGCTTGGAGCGAGGGGGAACTGAAGCTTTCTTT
CASSLERGGTEAFF
>TRBV4-3|TRBJ1-2|-|-
TGCGCCAGCAGCCAAGAGAGTCTTGCCCAGGGCGGCTACACCTTC
CASSQESLAQGGYTF
>TRBV2|TRBJ1-1|-|TRBD1
TGTGCCAGCAGAGGACTCCCGGGACAGAGGAACACTGAAGCTTTCTTT
CASRGLPGQRNTEAFF
>TRBV9|TRBJ1-2|-|-
TGTGCCAGCAGCGCTGGAAGGGGGGGCTATGGCTACACCTTC
CASSAGRGGYGYTF
>TRBV19|TRBJ2-5|-|TRBD2
TGTGCCAGTAGTCTCCGACTAGCGGGGGTCCAAGAGACCCAGTACTTC
CASSLRLAGVQETQYF
>TRBV6-6|TRBJ2-3|-|TRBD1
TGTGCCAGCAGCTCTGACAGGGACACAGATACGCAGTATTTT
CASSSDRDTDTQYF
>TRBV6-5|TRBJ1-6|-|-
TGTGCCAGCAAGAGAGCGCAGACTTATAATTCACCCCTCCACTTT
CASKRAQTYNSPLHF
>TRBV6-5|TRBJ2-2|-|-
TGTGCCAGCATTCCCAGACTAGACACCGGGGAGCTGTTTTTT
CASIPRLDTGELFF
>TRBV7-8|TRBJ1-2|-|-
TGTGCCAGCAGCTTTCAAGAAACTTCGGACTATGGCTACACCTTC
CASSFQETSDYGYTF
>TRBV2|TRBJ1-3|once|-
TGTGCCAGCAGTGAAGCCCGGGGAAACACCATATATTTT
CASSEARGNTIYF
>TRBV6-1|TRBJ2-7|-|TRBD2
TGTGCCAGCAGTGAGATTCGGGGGGGGCCTACCTACGAGCAGTACTTC
CASSEIRGGPTYEQYF
>TRBV6-5|TRBJ1-5|-|-
TGTGCCAGCAGTTATGGGGGGGTCCAGCATTTT
CASSYGGVQHF
>TRBV5-1|TRBJ2-3|-|-
TGCGCCAGCAGCCAAAGAACCACTATGAACACAGATACGCAGTATTTT
CASSQRTTMNTDTQYF
>TRBV7-8|TRBJ2-1|-|TRBD2
TGTGCCAGCTTAGCGGGGTACAATGAGCAGTTCTTC
CASLAGYNEQFF
>TRBV24-1|TRBJ1-5|-|TRBD1
TGTGCCACCAGTGATGGGACAGGGTTTGGTCAGCCCCAGCATTTT
CATSDGTGFGQPQHF
>TRBV10-2|TRBJ2-1|-|-
TGCGCCAGCAGCGCAACAGGGTACAATGAGCAGTTCTTC
CASSATGYNEQFF
>TRBV9|TRBJ1-4|few|TRBD1
TGTGCCAGCAGTCGGGAGGGGGCTGAAAAACTGTTTTTT
CASSREGAEKLFF
>TRBV7-9|TRBJ1-1|-|TRBD1
TGTGCCAGCAGAGTACCCCCCGACAGGGGTTTTTTCGCTGAAGCTTTCTTT
CASRVPPDRGFFAEAFF
>TRBV7-9|TRBJ1-1|-|TRBD1
TGTGCCAGCAGCCTAGGGCAGACGACAGGGGTTGGCACTGAAGCTTTCTTT
CASSLGQTTGVGTEAFF
>TRBV3-1/TRBV3-2|TRBJ1-2|-|-
TGTGCCAGCAGCCACCTCACCTTGCGGGGGGCCAACTATGGCTACACCTTC
CASSHLTLRGANYGYTF
>TRBV13|TRBJ1-1|-|-
TGTGCCAGCAGCCCCTGGCGGTCGAACACTGAAGCTTTCTTT
CASSPWRSNTEAFF
>TRBV30|TRBJ1-3|-|-
TGTGCCTGGACCTACGGACACTCTGGAAACACCATATATTTT
CAWTYGHSGNTIYF
>TRBV3-1/TRBV3-2|TRBJ1-6|-|TRBD1
TGTGCCAGCAGCCACCTCGCCCTGGGACAGGGGAATTCACCCCTCCACTTT
CASSHLALGQGNSPLHF
>TRBV5-1|TRBJ2-1|-|-
TGCGCCAGCAGCTTGGAGGCAGGGGAGCCCTACAATGAGCAGTTCTTC
CASSLEAGEPYNEQFF
>TRBV5-1|TRBJ1-2|-|TRBD1
TGCGCCAGCAGCTGGGGGGACAGGGGTTATGGCTACACCTTC
CASSWGDRGYGYTF
>TRBV2|TRBJ2-7|few|-
TGTGCCAGCATGACAGGATTGAACTACGAGCAGTACTTC
CASMTGLNYEQYF
>TRBV18|TRBJ1-1|-|-
TGTGCCACACAGGATTACACTGAAGCTTTCTTT
CATQDYTEAFF
>TRBV5-1|TRBJ1-2|-|TRBD1
TGCGCCAGCAGCTTAAAAGCCGAGACAGGGAAGGTGTCGGGCTACACCTTC
CASSLKAETGKVSGYTF
>TRBV5-8|TRBJ2-7|-|TRBD1
TGTGCCAGCAGCTGGGGACAGAGATACTACGAGCAGTACTTC
CASSWGQRYYEQYF
>TRBV19|TRBJ2-1|-|TRBD1
TGTGCCAGTAGTATTTTGTTGATTGGAACAGGGGGAAATGAGCAGTTCTTC
CASSILLIGTGGNEQFF
>TRBV28|TRBJ1-2|-|TRBD1
TGTGCCAGCAGTTTACACGGACAGGGAACCTATGGCTACACCTTC
CASSLHGQGTYGYTF
>TRBV5-1|TRBJ1-3|once|-
TGCGCCAGCAGCTTGATAGGGGTTTCTGGAAACACCATATATTTT
CASSLIGVSGNTIYF
>TRBV5-6|TRBJ2-3|-|TRBD2
TGTGCCAGCAGCTCACGGCGGGGGGGCTTATATACGCAGTATTTT
CASSSRRGGLYTQYF
>TRBV6-1|TRBJ1-1|-|TRBD1
TGTGCCAGCAGTGAATACAGGGGAAACACTGAAGCTTTCTTT
CASSEYRGNTEAFF
>TRBV9|TRBJ2-5|-|TRBD2
TGTGCCAGCAGCGTGACTAGCGGGGCACAAGAGACCCAGTACTTC
CASSVTSGAQETQYF
>TRBV5-1|TRBJ1-6|-|TRBD1
TGCGCCAGCAGCTTGTGGTTGGGGACAGGGACGACGAGAGAGTCCAGCTCCTATAATTCACCCCTCCACTTT
CASSLWLGTGTTRESSSYNSPLHF
>TRBV29-1|TRBJ1-4|-|TRBD1
TGCAGCGTTCGGCGATGGACAGGGCTTAATGAAAAACTGTTTTTT
CSVRRWTGLNEKLFF
>TRBV11-2|TRBJ2-1|-|TRBD2
TGTGCCAGCAGCTTGTATAGCGGGGGGGCCAATGAGCAGTTCTTC
CASSLYSGGANEQFF
>TRBV30|TRBJ1-4|-|-
TGTGCCTGGAGTACCTGGGGCAGAGAGGAAAAACTGTTTTTT
CAWSTWGREEKLFF
>TRBV4-3|TRBJ2-5|-|TRBD1
TGCGCCAGCAGCCAGATGGGACAGGGGGAGACCCAGTACTTC
CASSQMGQGETQYF
>TRBV2|TRBJ2-5|-|-
TGTGCCAGCAGCCTTAGCGGCTTAAAAGAGACCCAGTACTTC
CASSLSGLKETQYF
>TRBV15|TRBJ1-1|-|TRBD1
TGTGCCACCAGCATCAACGGACAGGGTAATGCTTTCTTT
CATSINGQGNAFF
>TRBV2|TRBJ1-2|-|TRBD1
TGTGCCAGCAGTCCGGACAGGGCGCCAACTGGCTACACCTTC
CASSPDRAPTGYTF
>TRBV7-4|TRBJ1-4|once|-
TGTGCCAGCAGCCCCCGTGGCTGTGTTGCAACTAATGAAAAACTGTTTTTT
CASSPRGCVATNEKLFF
>TRBV19|TRBJ1-1|-|TRBD1
TGTGCCAGTAGTATAGATCATTCAAACAGGGGACTCATTGAAGCTTTCTTT
CASSIDHSNRGLIEAFF
>TRBV27|TRBJ1-2|few|TRBD1
TGTGCCAGCAGTTTATCGACGGGGACAGGGATAGACTATGGCTACACCTTC
CASSLSTGTGIDYGYTF
>TRBV11-2|TRBJ2-1|-|TRBD1
TGTGCCAGCAGCGAAAGGACCGGGACAGGGTTGGACAATGAGCAGTTCTTC
CASSERTGTGLDNEQFF
>TRBV7-9|TRBJ1-3|-|-
TGTGCCAGCAGCTTAGCAGCCGGCTCTGGAAACACCATATATTTT
CASSLAAGSGNTIYF